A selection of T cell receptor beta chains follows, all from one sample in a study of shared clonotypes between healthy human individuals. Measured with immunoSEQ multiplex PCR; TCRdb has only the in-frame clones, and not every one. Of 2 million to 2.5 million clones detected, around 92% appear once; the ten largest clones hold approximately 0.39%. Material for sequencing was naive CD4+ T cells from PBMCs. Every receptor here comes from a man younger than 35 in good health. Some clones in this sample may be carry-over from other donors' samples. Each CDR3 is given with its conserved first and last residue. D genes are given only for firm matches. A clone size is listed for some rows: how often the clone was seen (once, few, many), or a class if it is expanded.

CDR3nt: TGTGCCAGCAGCCACAAGGGACTCACAGATACGCAGTATTTT
CDR3aa: CASSHKGLTDTQYF
d_gene: .
abundance: once
v_gene: TRBV7-6
j_gene: TRBJ2-3

CDR3nt: TGTGCCAGTAACACCAATATGGGTGGCTACACCTTC
CDR3aa: CASNTNMGGYTF
d_gene: .
abundance: .
v_gene: TRBV5-6
j_gene: TRBJ1-2

CDR3nt: TGTGCCAGCAGTGAACCCGGGAACACCGGGGAGCTGTTTTTT
CDR3aa: CASSEPGNTGELFF
d_gene: .
abundance: .
v_gene: TRBV6-1
j_gene: TRBJ2-2

CDR3nt: TGCGCCAGCAGCTTGGATTCATTCTATGGCTACACCTTC
CDR3aa: CASSLDSFYGYTF
d_gene: .
abundance: .
v_gene: TRBV5-1
j_gene: TRBJ1-2

CDR3nt: TGTGCCAGCAGCAATCGGGACAGGGTGAAGAAGGAAGGAAACACCATATATTTT
CDR3aa: CASSNRDRVKKEGNTIYF
d_gene: .
abundance: once
v_gene: TRBV21-1
j_gene: TRBJ1-3

CDR3nt: TGTGCCAGCCGGTGGGACAGTTTGGGTGGAAACACCATATATTTT
CDR3aa: CASRWDSLGGNTIYF
d_gene: TRBD1
abundance: .
v_gene: TRBV25-1
j_gene: TRBJ1-3

CDR3nt: TGCAGCGTTGGTCAGAGCTCCTACGAGCAGTACTTC
CDR3aa: CSVGQSSYEQYF
d_gene: .
abundance: .
v_gene: TRBV29-1
j_gene: TRBJ2-7

CDR3nt: TGTGCCAGTAGTACCCTAGGGTGGAGTCGCGGGAACTACAATGAGCAGTTCTTC
CDR3aa: CASSTLGWSRGNYNEQFF
d_gene: .
abundance: .
v_gene: TRBV19
j_gene: TRBJ2-1

CDR3nt: TGTGCCAGCAGTGAAAGAGGAGCGCCCCTCTACGAGCAGTACTTC
CDR3aa: CASSERGAPLYEQYF
d_gene: .
abundance: .
v_gene: TRBV6-1
j_gene: TRBJ2-7

CDR3nt: TGTGCCAGCAGTTCCAGGGCGAGCACGTTCTTC
CDR3aa: CASSSRASTFF
d_gene: .
abundance: .
v_gene: TRBV6-6
j_gene: TRBJ2-1

CDR3nt: TGTGCCAGCAGCCATGGGAAGGGGACGGAGACCCAGTACTTC
CDR3aa: CASSHGKGTETQYF
d_gene: .
abundance: .
v_gene: TRBV5-4
j_gene: TRBJ2-5

CDR3nt: TGTGCCAGCAGCACCACAGGGCCGGATGGCTACACCTTC
CDR3aa: CASSTTGPDGYTF
d_gene: .
abundance: .
v_gene: TRBV28
j_gene: TRBJ1-2

CDR3nt: TGTGCCAGCAGTGTTTTGGCTAGGAACACTGAAGCTTTCTTT
CDR3aa: CASSVLARNTEAFF
d_gene: .
abundance: .
v_gene: TRBV2
j_gene: TRBJ1-1

CDR3nt: TGCGCCAGCAGCTTCTACAGGGAGGGAGGAGAGACCCAGTACTTC
CDR3aa: CASSFYREGGETQYF
d_gene: .
abundance: .
v_gene: TRBV5-1
j_gene: TRBJ2-5

CDR3nt: TGTGCCAGCAGCTTATTTCCGGGACAGGGTAACACCGGGGAGCTGTTTTTT
CDR3aa: CASSLFPGQGNTGELFF
d_gene: TRBD1
abundance: .
v_gene: TRBV5-4
j_gene: TRBJ2-2

CDR3nt: TGTGCCAGCAGCGAAACCCGGGACAGGTCGCAAAGCTCCTACAATGAGCAGTTCTTC
CDR3aa: CASSETRDRSQSSYNEQFF
d_gene: TRBD1
abundance: .
v_gene: TRBV7-3
j_gene: TRBJ2-1

CDR3nt: TGTGCCAGCAGTGCCGGGACAGGGAACAATCAGCCCCAGCATTTT
CDR3aa: CASSAGTGNNQPQHF
d_gene: TRBD1
abundance: few
v_gene: TRBV6-1
j_gene: TRBJ1-5

CDR3nt: TGTGCCAGCAGCTTAGAAAGTAAGGGCCGCGGCACTGAAGCTTTCTTT
CDR3aa: CASSLESKGRGTEAFF
d_gene: .
abundance: .
v_gene: TRBV7-8
j_gene: TRBJ1-1

CDR3nt: TGTGCCAGCAGCTTAACAGGGCAGGGAACAGATACGCAGTATTTT
CDR3aa: CASSLTGQGTDTQYF
d_gene: .
abundance: .
v_gene: TRBV7-3
j_gene: TRBJ2-3

CDR3nt: TGTGCCTGGAGTTTGGGGAATGGCGAAAAACTGTTTTTT
CDR3aa: CAWSLGNGEKLFF
d_gene: .
abundance: .
v_gene: TRBV30
j_gene: TRBJ1-4

CDR3nt: TGTGCCAGCAGCCGACTTGGACTAGCGGGAGGCCGCGGGGAGACCCAGTACTTC
CDR3aa: CASSRLGLAGGRGETQYF
d_gene: TRBD2
abundance: .
v_gene: TRBV13
j_gene: TRBJ2-5

CDR3nt: TGTGCCAGCAGCTCCCTGCCCGGGACCGGCGCCTACGAGCAGTACTTC
CDR3aa: CASSSLPGTGAYEQYF
d_gene: .
abundance: .
v_gene: TRBV7-6
j_gene: TRBJ2-7

CDR3nt: TGTGCCAGCTCACCACCGGGACTAGCGGGAGGGCCCGGTGAGCAGTTCTTC
CDR3aa: CASSPPGLAGGPGEQFF
d_gene: TRBD2
abundance: .
v_gene: TRBV18
j_gene: TRBJ2-1

CDR3nt: TGCAGCGTTGAAGGGACAGATACACCTCCCTGGGGCTATGGCTACACCTTC
CDR3aa: CSVEGTDTPPWGYGYTF
d_gene: .
abundance: .
v_gene: TRBV29-1
j_gene: TRBJ1-2

CDR3nt: TGTGCCAGCAGCTTAAACGGGATCCAAGAGACCCAGTACTTC
CDR3aa: CASSLNGIQETQYF
d_gene: .
abundance: .
v_gene: TRBV11-3
j_gene: TRBJ2-5

CDR3nt: TGTGCCAGCAGTGACCGGGGCCTAGGAGATACGCAGTATTTT
CDR3aa: CASSDRGLGDTQYF
d_gene: .
abundance: .
v_gene: TRBV11-2
j_gene: TRBJ2-3

CDR3nt: TGTGCCAGCTCACAACTAGAGTGGAGGGAGCAGTTCTTC
CDR3aa: CASSQLEWREQFF
d_gene: .
abundance: .
v_gene: TRBV18
j_gene: TRBJ2-1

CDR3nt: TGTGCCAGTAGTATAGCCGGCGGGAATACAGATACGCAGTATTTT
CDR3aa: CASSIAGGNTDTQYF
d_gene: .
abundance: .
v_gene: TRBV19
j_gene: TRBJ2-3

CDR3nt: TGCGCCAGCAGCGCGGGACAGACCTATGGCTACACCTTC
CDR3aa: CASSAGQTYGYTF
d_gene: TRBD1
abundance: .
v_gene: TRBV5-1
j_gene: TRBJ1-2

CDR3nt: TGTGCCATCAGTGGGGGGGAGACCCAGTACTTC
CDR3aa: CAISGGETQYF
d_gene: .
abundance: .
v_gene: TRBV10-3
j_gene: TRBJ2-5

CDR3nt: TGTGCCAGCAGGCGAAACTATGGCTACACCTTC
CDR3aa: CASRRNYGYTF
d_gene: .
abundance: .
v_gene: TRBV25-1
j_gene: TRBJ1-2

CDR3nt: TGTGCCAGCACGGGCGGGACAGGGCGTTTTTATGGCTACACCTTC
CDR3aa: CASTGGTGRFYGYTF
d_gene: TRBD1
abundance: .
v_gene: TRBV28
j_gene: TRBJ1-2

CDR3nt: TGTGCCAGCAGAGGGACTAGTAATGAGCAGTTCTTC
CDR3aa: CASRGTSNEQFF
d_gene: TRBD2
abundance: .
v_gene: TRBV2
j_gene: TRBJ2-1

CDR3nt: TGTGCCAGCAGCCACTTGGGGGCGGGGACGGACTACGAGCAGTACTTC
CDR3aa: CASSHLGAGTDYEQYF
d_gene: .
abundance: .
v_gene: TRBV7-8
j_gene: TRBJ2-7

CDR3nt: TGTGCCAGCAGTGCTGGAGGTAGCGACGAGCAGTACTTC
CDR3aa: CASSAGGSDEQYF
d_gene: .
abundance: .
v_gene: TRBV6-1
j_gene: TRBJ2-7

CDR3nt: TGTTACGGGACAGTCCTCTATCGCTACACCTTC
CDR3aa: CYGTVLYRYTF
d_gene: TRBD1
abundance: .
v_gene: TRBV28
j_gene: TRBJ1-2

CDR3nt: TGCGCCAGCAGCGGGGGGTCTAGCGTGTTGGAGACCCAGTACTTC
CDR3aa: CASSGGSSVLETQYF
d_gene: .
abundance: .
v_gene: TRBV5-1
j_gene: TRBJ2-5

CDR3nt: TGCGCCAGCACGGGGACAGGGGAGGACTATGGCTACACCTTC
CDR3aa: CASTGTGEDYGYTF
d_gene: TRBD1
abundance: .
v_gene: TRBV5-1
j_gene: TRBJ1-2

CDR3nt: TGTGCCAGCAGCTTAGCGGGAGTTCGGCCAGATACGCAGTATTTT
CDR3aa: CASSLAGVRPDTQYF
d_gene: .
abundance: .
v_gene: TRBV7-2
j_gene: TRBJ2-3